The clone carrying this T cell receptor (beta chain) was detected only a few times. Its antigen is unidentified. One junction end does not reproduce the germline sequence, and a read error may be involved. This sample stems from a study of response to subunit inactivated influenza vaccine. Findings of the study overall: Each seasonal influenza vaccination, the authors suggested, recruits few new T cells.

The CDR3 runs to 14 residues. From germline, CDR1 is SGHDN and CDR2 FVKESK. TCRdb redid the calling of the RT-PCR reads with MiXCR, one entry per CDR3 protein. Here the sample spans under 850,000 distinct CDR3 sequences, approximately 17% being singletons. The input for sequencing was PBMCs from blood, taken more than 4 days after vaccination. The V call is TRBV14, the J call TRBJ2-3; TRBD2 matches 8 bases. The sequence was collected from a man aged 45-65 years who received an inactivated influenza vaccine. The CDR3: CASSLRTSRDTQYF. The DNA for the CDR3 is TGTGCCAGCAGCCTCCGGACTAGCAGAGATACGCAGTATTTT.